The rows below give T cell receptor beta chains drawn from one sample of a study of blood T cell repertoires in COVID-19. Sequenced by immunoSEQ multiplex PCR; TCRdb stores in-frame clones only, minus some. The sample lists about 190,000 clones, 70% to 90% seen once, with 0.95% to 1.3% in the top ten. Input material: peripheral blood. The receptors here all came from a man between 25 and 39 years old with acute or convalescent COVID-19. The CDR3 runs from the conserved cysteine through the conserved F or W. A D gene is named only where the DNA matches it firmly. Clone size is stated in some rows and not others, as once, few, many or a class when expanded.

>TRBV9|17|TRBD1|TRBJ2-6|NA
CASSVLPGGRWANVLTF
TGTGCCAGCAGCGTACTGCCAGGGGGCCGCTGGGCCAACGTCCTGACTTTC
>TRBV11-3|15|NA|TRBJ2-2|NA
CASSPRGKYTGELFF
TGTGCCAGCAGCCCCAGGGGTAAGTACACCGGGGAGCTGTTTTTT
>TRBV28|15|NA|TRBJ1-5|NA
CASSPPSGAGQPQHF
TGTGCCAGCAGTCCTCCCAGCGGGGCTGGGCAGCCCCAGCATTTT
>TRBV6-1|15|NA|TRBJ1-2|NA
CASSDGGGANYGYTF
TGTGCCAGCAGTGATGGGGGAGGGGCTAACTATGGCTACACCTTC
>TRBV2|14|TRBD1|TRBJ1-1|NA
CASRGQGTNTEAFF
TGTGCCAGCAGAGGACAGGGGACGAACACTGAAGCTTTCTTT
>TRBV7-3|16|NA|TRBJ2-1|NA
CASSLAGARSYNEQFF
TGTGCCAGCAGCCTGGCGGGGGCTCGATCCTACAATGAGCAGTTCTTC
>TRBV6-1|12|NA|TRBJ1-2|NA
CASSEGSYGYTF
TGTGCCAGCAGTGAAGGGAGCTATGGCTACACCTTC
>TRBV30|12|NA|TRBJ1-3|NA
CAWSGARVNIYF
TGTGCCTGGAGTGGTGCGCGGGTTAACATATATTTT
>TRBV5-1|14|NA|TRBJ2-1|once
CASSLRTDYNEQFF
TGCGCCAGCAGCTTGCGGACAGATTACAATGAGCAGTTCTTC
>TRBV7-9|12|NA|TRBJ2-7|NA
CASAIGGTEQYF
TGTGCCAGCGCTATAGGGGGAACCGAGCAGTACTTC
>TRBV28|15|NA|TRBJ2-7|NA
CASSSPWQGTYEQYF
TGTGCCAGCAGTTCCCCGTGGCAGGGGACGTACGAGCAGTACTTC
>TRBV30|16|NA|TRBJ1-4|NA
CAWSVGDTGLIEKLFF
TGTGCCTGGAGTGTAGGTGATACAGGGCTCATTGAAAAACTGTTTTTT
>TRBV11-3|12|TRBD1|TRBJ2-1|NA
CASSPDRELQFF
TGTGCCAGCAGTCCAGACAGGGAACTACAGTTCTTC
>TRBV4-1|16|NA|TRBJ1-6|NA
CASSQRTAGYNSPLHF
TGCGCCAGCAGCCAAAGGACAGCTGGTTATAATTCACCCCTCCACTTT
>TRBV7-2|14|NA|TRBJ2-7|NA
CASSLWGLYYEQYF
TGTGCCAGCAGCTTATGGGGACTGTACTACGAGCAGTACTTC
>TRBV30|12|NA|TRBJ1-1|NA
CAWTRVLTEAFF
TGTGCCTGGACCAGGGTCTTGACTGAAGCTTTCTTT
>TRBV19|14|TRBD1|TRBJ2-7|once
CASSMGTGVYEQYF
TGTGCCAGTAGTATGGGGACAGGGGTCTACGAGCAGTACTTC
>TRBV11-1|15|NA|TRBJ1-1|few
CASSPTDTWNTEAFF
TGTGCCAGCAGCCCCACGGACACGTGGAACACTGAAGCTTTCTTT
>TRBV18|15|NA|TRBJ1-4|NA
CASSPRTTGGEKLFF
TGTGCCAGCTCACCACGAACAACCGGGGGTGAAAAACTGTTTTTT
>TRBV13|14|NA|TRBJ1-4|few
CASSFRLTDEKLFF
TGTGCCAGCAGCTTTAGACTCACCGACGAAAAACTGTTTTTT
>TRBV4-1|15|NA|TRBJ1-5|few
CASSQDLARNQPQHF
TGCGCCAGCAGCCAAGATTTGGCACGCAATCAGCCCCAGCATTTT
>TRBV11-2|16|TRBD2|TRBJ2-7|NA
CASSLASLASGYEQYF
TGTGCCAGCAGCTTAGCTTCCTTGGCTAGCGGATACGAGCAGTACTTC